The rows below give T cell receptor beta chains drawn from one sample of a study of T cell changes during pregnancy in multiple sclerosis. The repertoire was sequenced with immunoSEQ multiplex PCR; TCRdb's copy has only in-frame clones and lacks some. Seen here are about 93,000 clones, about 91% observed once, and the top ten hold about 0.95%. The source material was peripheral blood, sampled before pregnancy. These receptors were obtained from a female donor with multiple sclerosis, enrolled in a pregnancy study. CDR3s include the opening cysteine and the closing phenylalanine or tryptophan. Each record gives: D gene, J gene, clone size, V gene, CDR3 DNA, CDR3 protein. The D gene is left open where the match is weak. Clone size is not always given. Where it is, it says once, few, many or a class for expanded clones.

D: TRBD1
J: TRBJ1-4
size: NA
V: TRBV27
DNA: TGTGCCAGCAGTCCGGACAGGGTTAATGAAAAACTGTTTTTT
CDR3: CASSPDRVNEKLFF

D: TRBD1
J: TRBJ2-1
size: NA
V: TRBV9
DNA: TGTGCCAGCAGCGTAGCAACAGGGGGCTTGGGGAATGAGCAGTTCTTC
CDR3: CASSVATGGLGNEQFF

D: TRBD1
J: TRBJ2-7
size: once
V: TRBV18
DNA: TGTGCCAGCTCACCAGGACAGGGGAATTCCTACGAGCAGTACTTC
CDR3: CASSPGQGNSYEQYF

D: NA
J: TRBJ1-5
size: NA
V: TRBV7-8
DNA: TGTGCCAGCAGCCTAGATCCCAATGGGGGGGCAGATCAGCCCCAGCATTTT
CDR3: CASSLDPNGGADQPQHF

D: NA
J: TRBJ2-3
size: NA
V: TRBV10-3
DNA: TGTGCCATCAGTGACCCCCACACGGGACACCGTTCCACAGATACGCAGTATTTT
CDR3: CAISDPHTGHRSTDTQYF

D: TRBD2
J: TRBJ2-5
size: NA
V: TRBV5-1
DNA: TGCGCCAGCAGCTTGCGACTAGCGGGAGGGGAGACCCAGTACTTC
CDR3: CASSLRLAGGETQYF

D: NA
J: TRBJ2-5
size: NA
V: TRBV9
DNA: TGTGCCAGCAGCGTAGGATTCGAGGGTCTGGAGACCCAGTACTTC
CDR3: CASSVGFEGLETQYF

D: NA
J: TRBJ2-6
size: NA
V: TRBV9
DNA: TGTGCCAGCAGCGTAGCATCTGGGGCCAACGTCCTGACTTTC
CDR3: CASSVASGANVLTF

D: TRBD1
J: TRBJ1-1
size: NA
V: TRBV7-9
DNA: TGTGCCACCCCGACAGGGTTGAACACTGAAGCTTTCTTT
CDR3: CATPTGLNTEAFF

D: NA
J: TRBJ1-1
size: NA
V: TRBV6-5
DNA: TGTGCCAGCAGTTTGGACTACCGGGCTGAAGCTTTCTTT
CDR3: CASSLDYRAEAFF

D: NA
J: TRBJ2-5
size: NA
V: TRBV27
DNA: TGTGCCAGCAGTTCCCCCAGCGGGCGAGAGACCCAGTACTTC
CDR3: CASSSPSGRETQYF

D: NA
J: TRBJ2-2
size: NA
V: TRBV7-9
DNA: TGTGCCAGCAGCCCCGACAGAACCGGGGAGCTGTTTTTT
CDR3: CASSPDRTGELFF

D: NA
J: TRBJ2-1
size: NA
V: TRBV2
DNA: TGTGCCAGCAGTGAAGTAGCTCAGAATGAGCAGTTCTTC
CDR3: CASSEVAQNEQFF

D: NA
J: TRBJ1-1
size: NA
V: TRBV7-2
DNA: TGTGCCAGCAGCTTAGGGGGAGGGTACGCTTTCTTT
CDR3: CASSLGGGYAFF

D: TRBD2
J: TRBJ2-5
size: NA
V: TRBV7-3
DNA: TGTGCCAGCAGCTTAGGGACTAGCGGGGGGCCTCAGCGAGAGACCCAGTACTTC
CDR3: CASSLGTSGGPQRETQYF

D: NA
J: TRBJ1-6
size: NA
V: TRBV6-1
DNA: TGTGCCAGCAGTGTTAGGGGACTAGTCCTCCACTTT
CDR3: CASSVRGLVLHF

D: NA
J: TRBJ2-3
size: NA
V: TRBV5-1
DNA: TGCGCCAGCAGCTTAGCGGGCACAGATACGCAGTATTTT
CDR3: CASSLAGTDTQYF

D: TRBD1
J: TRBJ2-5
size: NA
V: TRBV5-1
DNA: TGCGCCAGCTCCCGGACAGGGGAGACCCAGTACTTC
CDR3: CASSRTGETQYF

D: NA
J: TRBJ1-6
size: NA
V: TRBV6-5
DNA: TGTGCCAGCAGGAGGCAGGGGATTTCACCCCTCCACTTT
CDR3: CASRRQGISPLHF

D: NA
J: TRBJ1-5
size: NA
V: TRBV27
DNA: TGTGCCAGCAGTTTATCGTTACAGAACAATCAGCCCCAGCATTTT
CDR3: CASSLSLQNNQPQHF

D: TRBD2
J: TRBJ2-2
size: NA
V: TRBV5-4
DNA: TGTGCCAGCAGCTTGGCGCGCGGGGGGGCCCCCGGGGAGCTGTTTTTT
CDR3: CASSLARGGAPGELFF

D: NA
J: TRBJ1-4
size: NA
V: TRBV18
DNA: TGTGCCAGCTCACCACTTAATGAGGGAGCCAAACTGTTTTTT
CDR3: CASSPLNEGAKLFF

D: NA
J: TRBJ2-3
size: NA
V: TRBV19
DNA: TGTGCCAGTAGTCCAGGGGCCGCAGATACGCAGTATTTT
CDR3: CASSPGAADTQYF

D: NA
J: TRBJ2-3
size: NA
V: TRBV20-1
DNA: TGCAGTGCCCCCAAAACAGATACGCAGTATTTT
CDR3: CSAPKTDTQYF

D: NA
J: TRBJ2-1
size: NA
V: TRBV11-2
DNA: TGTGCCAGCAGCATACTAACCCCAGCGGACAATGAGCAGTTCTTC
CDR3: CASSILTPADNEQFF

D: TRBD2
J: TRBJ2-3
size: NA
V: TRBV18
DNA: TGTGCCAGCTCACTATCCGGGGGGGATACGCAGTATTTT
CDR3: CASSLSGGDTQYF

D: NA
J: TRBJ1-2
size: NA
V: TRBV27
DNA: TGTGCCAGCACCCCGAGCGGGGGAACCGGGTCGTATGGCTACACCTTC
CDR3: CASTPSGGTGSYGYTF

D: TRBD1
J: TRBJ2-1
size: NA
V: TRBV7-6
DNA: TGTGCCAGCAGCTTAAGGACAGGCTCCTACAATGAGCAGTTCTTC
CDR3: CASSLRTGSYNEQFF

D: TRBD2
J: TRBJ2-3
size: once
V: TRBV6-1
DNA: TGTGCCAGCACAAGACTAGCCGAGTACTACCCTACGCAGTATTTT
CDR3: CASTRLAEYYPTQYF

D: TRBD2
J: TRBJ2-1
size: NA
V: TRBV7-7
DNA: TGTGCCAGCAGCCCAGGACTAGCGGGAGGGCCGACCCATGAGCAGTTCTTC
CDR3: CASSPGLAGGPTHEQFF

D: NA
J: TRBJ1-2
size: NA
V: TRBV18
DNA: TGTGCCAGCTCACCAGGACAGAACTATGGCTACACCTTC
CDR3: CASSPGQNYGYTF

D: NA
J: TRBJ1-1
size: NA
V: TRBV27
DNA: TGTGCCAGCAGTTCCGAACCCGGGAGGGTCGGGACTGAAGCTTTCTTT
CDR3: CASSSEPGRVGTEAFF

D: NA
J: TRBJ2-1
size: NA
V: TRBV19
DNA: TGTGCCAGTAGTTTGGGACTTTACAATGAGCAGTTCTTC
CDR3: CASSLGLYNEQFF

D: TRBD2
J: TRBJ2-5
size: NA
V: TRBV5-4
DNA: TGTGCCAGCAGCTCGCGGGGGGACTTAAAAGAGACCCAGTACTTC
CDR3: CASSSRGDLKETQYF

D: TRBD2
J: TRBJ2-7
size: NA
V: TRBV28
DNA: TGTGCCAGCAGTTATCTAATCCAGACTAGCGGGAGCCACTCCTACGAGCAGTACTTC
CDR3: CASSYLIQTSGSHSYEQYF

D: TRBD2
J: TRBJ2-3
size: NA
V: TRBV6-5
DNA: TGTGCCAGCAGCCGGGGCGGGGGGTGGGATACGCAGTATTTT
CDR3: CASSRGGGWDTQYF

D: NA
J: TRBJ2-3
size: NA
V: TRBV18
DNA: TGTGCCAGCTCAGGCCTTCCTAGCACAGATACGCAGTATTTT
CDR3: CASSGLPSTDTQYF

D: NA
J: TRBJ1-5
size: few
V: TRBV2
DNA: TGTGCCAGCAGTCCCCGTGGCCCCCAGCATTTT
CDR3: CASSPRGPQHF

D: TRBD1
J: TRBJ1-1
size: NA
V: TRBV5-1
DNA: TGCGCCAGCGGACAGGACCCCATGAACACTGAAGCTTTCTTT
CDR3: CASGQDPMNTEAFF

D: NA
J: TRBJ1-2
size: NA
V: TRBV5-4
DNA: TGTGCCAGCAGCTTGGGAAACCCCGGGGAGGATGGCTACACCTTC
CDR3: CASSLGNPGEDGYTF

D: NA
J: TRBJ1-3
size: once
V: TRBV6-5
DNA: TGTGCCAGCGGGGGCCTTGGAAACACCATATATTTT
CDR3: CASGGLGNTIYF

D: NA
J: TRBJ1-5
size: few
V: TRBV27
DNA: TGTGCCAGCAGCCAAATACAGGGAAGCGGCAATCAGCCCCAGCATTTT
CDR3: CASSQIQGSGNQPQHF

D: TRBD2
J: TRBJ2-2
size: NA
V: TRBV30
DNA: TGTGCCTGGGGGGGGACTAGCGGGAGGCTTAACACCGGGGAGCTGTTTTTT
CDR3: CAWGGTSGRLNTGELFF

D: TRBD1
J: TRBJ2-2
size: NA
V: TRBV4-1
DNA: TGCGCCAGCAGCCAAAAAAGAGGGGGACAGGGGATTGCGAGCGGGGAGCTGTTTTTT
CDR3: CASSQKRGGQGIASGELFF

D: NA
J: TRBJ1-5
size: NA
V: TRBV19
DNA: TGTGCCAGTAGTATCGGACCGGCCCGGGAGGATCAGCCCCAGCATTTT
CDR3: CASSIGPAREDQPQHF

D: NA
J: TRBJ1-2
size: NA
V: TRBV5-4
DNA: TGTGCCAGCAGCTTGGCTAGTCGGCGGGGTTCCAATGGCTACACCTTC
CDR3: CASSLASRRGSNGYTF

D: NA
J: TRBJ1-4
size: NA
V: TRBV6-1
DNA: TGTGCCAGCTCTACCTCAACGACCGGGAAGGAAAAACTGTTTTTT
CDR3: CASSTSTTGKEKLFF

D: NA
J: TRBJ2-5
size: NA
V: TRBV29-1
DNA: TGCAGCGTTGAGGGAGGCGAGACCCAGTACTTC
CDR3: CSVEGGETQYF

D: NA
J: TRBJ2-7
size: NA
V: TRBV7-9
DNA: TGTGCCAGCAGCCCACCACAAGTCCCTCGCGAGCAGTACTTC
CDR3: CASSPPQVPREQYF

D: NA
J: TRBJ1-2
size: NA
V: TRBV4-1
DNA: TGCGCCAGCAGCCAAGACCCGACAGGCAACTATGGCTACACCTTC
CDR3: CASSQDPTGNYGYTF

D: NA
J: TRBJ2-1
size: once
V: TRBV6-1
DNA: TGTGCCAGCAGATCGACTCCCTCCTACAATGAGCAGTTCTTC
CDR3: CASRSTPSYNEQFF

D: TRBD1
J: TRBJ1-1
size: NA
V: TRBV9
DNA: TGTGCCAGCAGCGTAGCAGGGGGACGGAAAACTGAAGCTTTCTTT
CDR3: CASSVAGGRKTEAFF

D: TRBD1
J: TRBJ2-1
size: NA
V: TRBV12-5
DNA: TGTGCTAGTGGCTCGGGACAGTATTATGAGCAGTTCTTC
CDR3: CASGSGQYYEQFF

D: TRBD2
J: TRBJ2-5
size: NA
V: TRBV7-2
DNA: TGTGCCAGCAGCTTAGGGGGGGGATCGGAGACCCAGTACTTC
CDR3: CASSLGGGSETQYF